This entry features one T cell receptor (beta chain) sequence. This may be a read error: a much more frequent sequence differs by one nucleotide. These data are taken from a study of Graves' ophthalmopathy and Graves' hyperthyroidism. The CDR3 extends over 11 amino acids. Germline-derived CDR1 and CDR2 are ENHRY and SYGVKD. With V trimmed by 8 bases and J by 3 bases, 1 base remained unmatched. Transcripts of RNA were the source for amplifying TCR beta CDR3 regions. First-round RT-PCR used HTBI primers; second-round multiplex PCR followed. Each CDR3 protein is one row after TCRdb ran MiXCR on the multiplex PCR reads. The top ten hold about 7% of the sample, which has approximately 410,000 distinct CDR3 sequences, approximately 15% seen once.

The sequence was obtained from a woman between 18 and 30 years old with stable Graves' hyperthyroidism. Sequencing was done on a sample of peripheral blood. The chain employs TRBV10-3 and TRBJ2-7; 7 nucleotides align to TRBD2. For the CDR3, the DNA is TGTGCCATCGGGAGGGTCTACGAGCAGTACTTC. Encoded protein: CAIGRVYEQYF.